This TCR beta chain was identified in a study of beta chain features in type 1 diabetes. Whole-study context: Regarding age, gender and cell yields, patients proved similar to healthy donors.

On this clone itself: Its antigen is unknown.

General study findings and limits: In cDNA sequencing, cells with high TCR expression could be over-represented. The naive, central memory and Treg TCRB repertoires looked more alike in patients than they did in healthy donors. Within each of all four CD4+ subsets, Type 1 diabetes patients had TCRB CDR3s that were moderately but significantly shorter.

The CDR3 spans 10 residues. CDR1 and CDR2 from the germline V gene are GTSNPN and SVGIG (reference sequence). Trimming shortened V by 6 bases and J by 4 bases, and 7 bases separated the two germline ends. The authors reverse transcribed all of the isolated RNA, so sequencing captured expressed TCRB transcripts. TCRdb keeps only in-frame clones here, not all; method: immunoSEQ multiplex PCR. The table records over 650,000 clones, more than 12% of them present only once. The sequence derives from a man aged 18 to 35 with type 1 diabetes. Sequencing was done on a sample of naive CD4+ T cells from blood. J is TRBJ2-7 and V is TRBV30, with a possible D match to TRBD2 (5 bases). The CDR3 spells CACGEYEQYF. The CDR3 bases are TGTGCCTGCGGGGAGTACGAGCAGTACTTC.